This T cell receptor beta chain was captured in a study of T-cell memory formation after mild COVID-19. Study-wide background: The two donors had largely donor-specific TCR clusters. Findings of the study overall: There were some responding clones in pre-infection memory, which suggested that cross-reactive memory had joined.

The CDR3 sequence is 16 residues long. CDR1 SQVTM and CDR2 ANQGSEA come from the germline V gene. V was clipped by 6 bases and J by 6 bases, with 24 bases between them. One entry per CDR3 protein, called by TCRdb with MiXCR from the 5' RACE reads. The data contain about 160,000 distinct CDR3 sequences, roughly 31% of them singletons. This clonotype was recorded a few times. Its antigen is as yet unknown. The chain couples TRBV29-1 to TRBJ2-1; D is perhaps TRBD2 (9 bases). The specimen sequenced was PBMCs or a T cell subset sorted from them (not recorded which). The source of this sequence is an adult woman who had mild COVID-19 (a few samples of this study predate the infection). Cell type and time point are not known. In DNA, the CDR3 is TGCAGCGTGACAGGGGAAGCGGGAGGCACTCTCAATGAGCAGTTCTTC. Translating it yields CSVTGEAGGTLNEQFF.